One sample yielded the 29 T cell receptor beta chains listed below, sequenced in a study of T cells in women clearing cervical HPV infection. This table comes from immunoSEQ multiplex PCR, and its TCRdb copy is limited to in-frame clones, with some not included. The sample includes tens of thousands of clones. Sequences were obtained from blood buffy coat. The receptors derive from a woman aged 18 to 75 with a cervical HPV16 infection that either progressed to CIN3+ or cleared (not recorded which).

Comments on this clone: The CDR3 end is not reached by the read, which stops 3 residues before it; the germline J gene fills it in. V and J are TRBV19 and TRBJ2-5, with 8 bases aligning to TRBD1. The germline V gene encodes CDR1 LNHDA and CDR2 SQIVND (reference sequence). CDR3 length: 15 residues. J gave up 5 bases and V 4 bases, and 9 bases lay outside the gene matches. The DNA read from the CDR3 is TGTGCCAGTAGTACCTACGACAGGGGTGGGGAGACC. Translating gives CASSTYDRGGET. In full, the CDR3 reads CASSTYDRGGETQYF.

Of note for this clone: A junction end diverges from the germline sequence, so it may reflect a read error. The missing CDR3 end, 3 residues past where the read stops, is filled in from the germline J gene. Other DNA variants within this sample encode the same CDR3. The chain links TRBV18 to TRBJ1-3, with TRBD1 as a possible D gene (5 bases). Germline V gene lookup returns CDR1 KGHSH and CDR2 LQKENI. The CDR3 runs 18 residues. Here the CDR3 reads CASSPPRTRSATGNTIYF. Partial CDR3 DNA: TGTGCCAGCTCACCACCACGGACACGATCGGCGACTGGAAACACA.

The sequenced CDR3 bases are TGTGCCAGCTCACCTAACGGGGATTCACCC. This encodes CASSPNGDSP. The whole CDR3 sequence is CASSPNGDSPLHF. The chain uses TRBV18 and TRBJ1-6; D is unclear. The sequence runs out 3 residues before the end of the CDR3; the remainder is reconstructed from the germline J gene. Germline V gene sequence: CDR1 KGHSH, CDR2 LQKENI. V was pared by 3 bases and J by 8 bases, with 8 bases between. The CDR3 length is 13 residues. The entire variable domain, with the rest obtained from reference TRBV18 and TRBJ1-6, is as follows: NAGVMQNPRHLVRRRGQEARLRCSPMKGHSHVYWYRQLPEEGLKFMVYLQKENIIDESGMPKERFSAEFPKEGPSILRIQQVVRGDSAAYFCASSPNGDSPLHFGNGTRLTVT.

About this clone: The CDR3 end lies 3 residues beyond the end of the read and is filled in from the germline J gene. The chain recombines TRBV6-2 or TRBV6-3 with TRBJ1-1; D is possibly TRBD1 (6 bases). This CDR3 region has 14 residues. The ends were cut back, 3 bases at V and 1 base at J, with 9 bases in the middle. Germline V lookup: CDR1 MNHEY, CDR2 SVGEGT. CDR3 DNA (partial): TGTGCCAGCAGTTATGGACAGCCGAACACTGAA. Protein: CASSYGQPNTE. The whole CDR3 protein reads CASSYGQPNTEAFF.

To note about this clone: Read coverage stops 3 residues before the CDR3 terminus; the germline J gene supplies the remainder. The chain recombines TRBV6-1 with TRBJ2-7, with 7 bases lining up with TRBD1. Losses at the gene ends were 2 bases for V and 3 bases for J; bases not matched to a gene: 7. Germline V lookup: CDR1 MNHNS, CDR2 SASEGT. The CDR3 is made up of 15 amino acids. CDR3 sequence: CASSESFTGDYEQYF. The DNA read from the CDR3 is TGTGCCAGCAGTGAATCCTTCACAGGGGACTACGAG.

Turning to this clone: The read terminates 3 residues ahead of where the CDR3 ends, so the germline J gene completes it. The chain combines TRBV19 with TRBJ2-7, with TRBD1 matching 12 bases. The junction had 5 bases not matched to a gene; V was cut back by 6 bases and J by 5 bases. Germline V gene data show CDR1 as LNHDA and CDR2 as SQIVND (reference sequence). This CDR3 spans 14 amino acids. The CDR3 bases that were read are TGTGCCAGTAGCCGGGACAGGGGGCTAGACGAG. It codes for CASSRDRGLDE. The complete CDR3 sequence is CASSRDRGLDEQYF.

For this clone: The CDR3 goes on 3 residues after the read ends, and that part is filled in from the germline J gene. This chain uses TRBV30 with TRBJ1-1, with D maybe TRBD1 (5 bases). The CDR3 sequence is 14 residues long. Germline values: CDR1 GTSNPN, CDR2 SVGIG (reference sequence). With 4 bases removed from V and 5 bases from J, the gap between germline ends came to 17 bases. CDR3 sequence reads: CAWKEEQVKTEAFF. Incomplete CDR3 DNA: TGTGCCTGGAAGGAAGAACAGGTTAAGACTGAA. The complete variable domain, with remaining parts taken from reference TRBV30 and TRBJ1-1, reads SQTIHQWPATLVQPVGSPLSLECTVEGTSNPNLYWYRQAAGRGLQLLFYSVGIGQISSEVPQNLSASRPQDRQFILSSKKLLLSDSGFYLCAWKEEQVKTEAFFGQGTRLTVV.

CDR3 sequence: CASSTQGSSYNEQFF. Partial CDR3 DNA: TGTGCCAGCAGTACACAGGGTAGCTCCTACAATGAG. The chain uses TRBV2 and TRBJ2-1; possibly TRBD1 for D (6 bases). The read ends 3 residues shy of where the CDR3 ends; the end is completed using the germline J gene. CDR1 and CDR2 from the germline V gene are SNHLY and FYNNEI. CDR3 length equals 15 residues. Trimming shortened V by 5 bases and J by 0 bases, and 11 bases separated the two germline ends.

Of note for this clone: The read ends 3 residues early relative to the CDR3; the germline J gene fills the gap. The chain has TRBV19 and TRBJ1-2; 9 bases agree with TRBD1. From germline, CDR1 is LNHDA and CDR2 SQIVND (reference sequence). The CDR3 covers 15 residues. The sequenced part of the CDR3 DNA is TGTGCCAGTAGTTTCCGGACAGGGGATCATAACGAC. As protein: CASSFRTGDHND. The full CDR3 reads CASSFRTGDHNDYTF.

Notes on this clone: Sequencing ends 3 residues short of the CDR3 end; the germline J gene provides the rest. The V call is TRBV7-6, the J call TRBJ1-6, with D maybe TRBD1 (5 bases). Germline V CDR1 and CDR2: SGHVS, FNYEAQ. The V end lost 3 bases, the J end lost 9 bases, and 24 bases lay between the germline ends. The CDR3 has 18 residues. CDR3 DNA (partial): TGTGCCAGCAGCTTGAGTCCGGGTTCCGGGGGGTACGGTTCACCC. This sequence encodes CASSLSPGSGGYGSP. The CDR3 as a whole reads CASSLSPGSGGYGSPLHF.

The CDR3 DNA, read in part, is TGCAGCGTGGGGGGTCCGAGCTCTGGGGCCAACGTC. Encoded protein: CSVGGPSSGANV. The whole CDR3 sequence is CSVGGPSSGANVLTF. The chain couples TRBV29-1 to TRBJ2-6; possible D gene TRBD2, 6 bases. The read comes to an end 3 residues before the CDR3 does, leaving the germline J gene to fill in the end. The V gene lost 6 bases and the J gene lost 0 bases, with 12 bases spanning the gap. Germline CDR1 reads SQVTM; CDR2 reads ANQGSEA. The CDR3 consists of 15 residues.

As for this clone: This CDR3 is also generated by other DNA sequences in the sample. CDR3 amino acids: CASSPGTGSYEQYF. The sequenced CDR3 bases are TGTGCCAGCTCACCGGGGACAGGGTCCTACGAG. This sequence joins TRBV18 and TRBJ2-7; TRBD1 aligns across 9 bases. The read comes to an end 3 residues before the CDR3 does, leaving the germline J gene to fill in the end. Unmatched junction bases numbered 1, after V lost 3 bases and J lost 1 base. CDR1 is KGHSH and CDR2 is LQKENI in the germline V gene. The CDR3 is made up of 14 amino acids.

With regard to this clone: The CDR3 extends 3 residues past the end of the read, so its final part is completed from the germline J gene. The chain combines TRBV16 with TRBJ1-2; weak D call: TRBD1 (5 bases). This CDR3 is built from 16 residues. Trimming cost V 1 base and J 6 bases, with 18 bases left between them. Germline assignment: CDR1 KGHSY and CDR2 FQNENV. CDR3 bases read: TGTGCCAGCAGCCAATTCGATAGCCGGGGGAGGAATGGC. This encodes CASSQFDSRGRNG. The full CDR3 protein is CASSQFDSRGRNGYTF. Together with reference TRBV16 and TRBJ1-2, the CDR3 gives the full variable domain: GEEVAQTPKHLVRGEGQKAKLYCAPIKGHSYVFWYQQVLKNEFKFLISFQNENVFDETGMPKERFSAKCLPNSPCSLEIQATKLEDSAVYFCASSQFDSRGRNGYTFGSGTRLTVV.

To note about this clone: The DNA ends 3 residues before the CDR3 does, and the rest of the CDR3 is filled in from the germline J gene. The same CDR3 can be traced to other DNA sequences in this sample. V usage is TRBV19 and J usage is TRBJ1-3; 10 bases map to TRBD1. This CDR3 comprises 16 residues. Trimming at V came to 4 bases and at J to 3 bases, leaving 6 bases not matched to a gene. Germline V lookup: CDR1 LNHDA, CDR2 SQIVND (reference sequence). Incomplete CDR3 DNA: TGTGCCAGTAGTACCAGACAGGGGGCGGGTGGAAACACC. Translated: CASSTRQGAGGNT. The whole CDR3 protein reads CASSTRQGAGGNTIYF.

Concerning this clone itself: The read finishes 3 residues shy of the CDR3 end, and the germline J gene is used to complete it. This sequence joins TRBV7-3 and TRBJ2-3; 13 nucleotides align to TRBD2. Per germline, CDR1 SGHTA and CDR2 FQGTGA. There are 15 residues in the CDR3. CDR3 in amino acids: CASSPTSGRPETQYF. CDR3 bases read: TGTGCCAGCTCGCCGACTAGCGGGAGGCCGGAGACG.

With regard to this clone: Sequencing ends 3 residues short of the CDR3 end; the germline J gene provides the rest. The rearrangement uses TRBV7-9 and TRBJ1-2, with D maybe TRBD1 (5 bases). This CDR3 contains 15 residues. V was clipped by 6 bases and J by 2 bases, with 16 bases between them. Germline-derived CDR1 and CDR2 are SEHNR and FQNEAQ (reference sequence). The part of the CDR3 DNA that was read is TGTGCCAGCAGACGAGGGGTGGCAGCGAACTATGGC. Residues: CASRRGVAANYG. In full, the CDR3 is CASRRGVAANYGYTF.

To note about this clone: The read ends 3 residues shy of where the CDR3 ends; the end is completed using the germline J gene. This chain uses TRBV14 with TRBJ1-5, with TRBD1 as a possible D gene (5 bases). The germline V gene has CDR1 SGHDN and CDR2 FVKESK. V lost 2 bases and J lost 9, with 8 bases in between. This CDR3 spans 12 amino acids. The CDR3 loop reads CASSQSQGPQHF. The covered CDR3 bases are TGTGCCAGCAGCCAAAGCCAGGGGCCC.

As to this clone: The read gets to within 3 residues of the CDR3 end, and the germline J gene fills in the rest. The chain carries TRBV29-1 and TRBJ2-7; TRBD1 matches at 10 bases. Germline V gene sequence: CDR1 SQVTM, CDR2 ANQGSEA. V lost 1 base and J lost 2; bases outside the gene matches: 5. This CDR3 region has 15 residues. The CDR3 is CSVEGSGTGAYEQYF. The covered CDR3 bases are TGCAGCGTTGAAGGTTCCGGGACAGGGGCCTACGAG.

Worth noting for this clone: Read sequence stops 3 residues before the CDR3 end, and the germline J gene provides the missing end. The chain is built from TRBV7-6 and TRBJ2-7; possibly TRBD2 for D (5 bases). CDR1 and CDR2 from the germline V gene are SGHVS and FNYEAQ. With 3 bases removed from V and 4 bases from J, the gap between germline ends came to 10 bases. The CDR3 covers 13 residues. The sequenced CDR3 bases are TGTGCCAGCAGCTTGCGGGCACAATACGAG. Protein: CASSLRAQYE. The complete CDR3 protein is CASSLRAQYEQYF.

With respect to this clone: Read coverage stops 3 residues before the CDR3 terminus; the germline J gene supplies the remainder. The V and J genes are TRBV6-1 and TRBJ2-5; TRBD2 aligns across 7 bases. Germline V gives CDR1 MNHNS, CDR2 SASEGT. Losses at the gene ends were 1 base for V and 3 bases for J; bases not matched to a gene: 5. This CDR3 is 15 amino acids long. CDR3 bases read: TGTGCCAGCAGTGAAGACCCGGGGAGGGAAGAGACC. Translating it yields CASSEDPGREET. The complete CDR3 sequence is CASSEDPGREETQYF.

In the case of this clone: The missing CDR3 end, 3 residues past where the read stops, is filled in from the germline J gene. This chain uses TRBV11-3 with TRBJ2-2; D is uncertain. CDR3 size: 14 residues. CDR1 is SGHNT and CDR2 is YENEEA in the germline V gene. Trimming shortened V by 5 bases and J by 6 bases, and 13 bases separated the two germline ends. The sequenced part of the CDR3 DNA is TGTGCCAGCAGCCGTCGTACAGATCCCGGGGAG. Amino acid sequence: CASSRRTDPGE. The complete CDR3 sequence is CASSRRTDPGELFF.

Notes on this clone: The read terminates 3 residues ahead of where the CDR3 ends, so the germline J gene completes it. The V gene is TRBV2, the J gene TRBJ2-3; perhaps TRBD1 as D (6 bases). The CDR3 is made up of 14 amino acids. Trimming stripped 4 bases from V and 5 bases from J, with 13 bases between. The germline gives CDR1 SNHLY, CDR2 FYNNEI. Incomplete CDR3 DNA: TGTGCCAGCAGTGTACAGGGACGGTTAGATACG. Its translation: CASSVQGRLDT. The whole CDR3 region reads CASSVQGRLDTQYF.

A remark on this clone: At one end, the junction sequence differs from germline, possibly due to a read error. Read data end 3 residues before the CDR3 end; the end is taken from the germline J gene. Other DNA sequences of this sample code for an identical CDR3. The chain joins TRBV7-2 to TRBJ1-3; perhaps TRBD1 as D (5 bases). Germline V gene data show CDR1 as SGHTA and CDR2 as FQGNSA. The CDR3 loop spans 14 amino acids. The sequenced part of the CDR3 DNA is TGTGCCAGCAGCTTCGGGGACTTTGGAAACACT. Translating gives CASSFGDFGNT. The whole CDR3 region reads CASSFGDFGNTIYF.

Of note for this clone: The CDR3 extends 3 residues past the end of the read, so its final part is completed from the germline J gene. The rearrangement joins TRBV6-2 or TRBV6-3 to TRBJ1-5; 10 bases map to TRBD1. Germline values: CDR1 MNHEY, CDR2 SVGEGT. J was trimmed by 6 bases and V by 2 bases; bases with no gene match: 4. The CDR3 covers 15 residues. The CDR3 bases that were read are TGTGCCAGCAGTTACCCGGGACAGGGGCGTCAGCCC. It codes for CASSYPGQGRQP. The full CDR3 protein reads CASSYPGQGRQPQHF.

With respect to this clone: Sequencing ends 3 residues short of the CDR3 end; the germline J gene provides the rest. The genes are TRBV19 and TRBJ1-2, with TRBD1 matching 10 bases. V was pared by 5 bases and J by 4 bases, with 7 bases of the junction left unmatched. Germline CDR1 and CDR2: LNHDA and SQIVND (reference sequence). The CDR3 is made up of 15 amino acids. The CDR3 is CASSLRGQGIYGYTF. CDR3 DNA, as far as it was read: TGTGCCAGTAGTCTCCGGGGACAGGGGATCTATGGC.

As concerns this clone: The read finishes 3 residues shy of the CDR3 end, and the germline J gene is used to complete it. The V and J genes are TRBV10-2 and TRBJ2-3; D call uncertain. Trimming pared 3 bases from V and 6 bases from J, leaving 19 bases between. Per germline, CDR1 WSHSY and CDR2 SAAADI. This CDR3 is built from 16 residues. This CDR3 reads CASSDYSRVSTDTQYF. CDR3 DNA (partial): TGCGCCAGCAGTGACTATTCTAGAGTTTCAACCGATACG.

As regards this clone: The read falls 3 residues short of the CDR3 end, and the missing part is taken from the germline J gene. The chain has TRBV2 and TRBJ2-7; 10 positions agree with TRBD1. Trimming cost V 6 bases and J 2 bases; bases outside gene matches: 4. CDR1 is SNHLY, CDR2 FYNNEI, per germline. CDR3 length: 14 residues. Partial CDR3 DNA: TGTGCCAGCAGCCAAGACAGGGGGCCCTACGAG. Translating it yields CASSQDRGPYE. Given in full, the CDR3 is CASSQDRGPYEQYF.

Of note for this clone: The sequence runs out 3 residues before the end of the CDR3; the remainder is reconstructed from the germline J gene. Other DNA sequences in this specimen translate into the identical CDR3. The rearrangement uses TRBV10-3 and TRBJ2-3, with TRBD1 matching over 9 bases. Germline-derived CDR1 and CDR2 are ENHRY and SYGVKD. V was clipped by 10 bases and J by 4 bases; unmatched bases: 6. This CDR3 region has 13 residues. CDR3 loop: CATRDRVADTQYF. Incomplete CDR3 DNA: TGTGCCACCCGGGACAGGGTGGCAGATACG.

Concerning this clone itself: The read comes to an end 3 residues before the CDR3 does, leaving the germline J gene to fill in the end. The rearrangement joins TRBV7-9 to TRBJ1-1; the D gene is possibly TRBD1 (5 bases). The germline gives CDR1 SEHNR, CDR2 FQNEAQ (reference sequence). The V and J ends lost 5 bases and 4 bases respectively, with 14 bases between them. This CDR3 has 14 amino acids. The CDR3 spells CASSPTGVSTEAFF. Partial CDR3 DNA: TGTGCCAGCAGCCCGACGGGGGTATCCACTGAA.